The present TCR beta chain was sequenced within a study of early T cells in non-severe SARS-CoV-2 infection. About the research overall: Whole-blood bulk RNA, unsorted, was sequenced, and chains were unpaired.

CDR3 length: 12 amino acids. Germline V gene data show CDR1 as WNHNN and CDR2 as SYGVQD (reference sequence). V lost 8 bases, J lost 7 bases, and 6 bases stayed unmatched. The TCR library protocol attached unique molecular identifiers to the individual cDNA molecules. A single record per CDR3 protein comes from TCRdb applying MiXCR to the 5' RACE reads. The profile shows just under 30,000 distinct CDR3 sequences, roughly 5% of them singletons. This clonotype was counted between two and nine times. The receptor was derived from an adult who was a healthcare worker with PCR-confirmed SARS-CoV-2 infection or an uninfected control (not recorded which). The material sequenced was whole blood. This chain connects TRBV10-1 to TRBJ1-1, with TRBD1 matching over 8 bases. CDR3 in amino acids: CASGDRGIEAFF. The CDR3 DNA is TGCGCCAGCGGCGACAGGGGAATTGAAGCTTTCTTT.